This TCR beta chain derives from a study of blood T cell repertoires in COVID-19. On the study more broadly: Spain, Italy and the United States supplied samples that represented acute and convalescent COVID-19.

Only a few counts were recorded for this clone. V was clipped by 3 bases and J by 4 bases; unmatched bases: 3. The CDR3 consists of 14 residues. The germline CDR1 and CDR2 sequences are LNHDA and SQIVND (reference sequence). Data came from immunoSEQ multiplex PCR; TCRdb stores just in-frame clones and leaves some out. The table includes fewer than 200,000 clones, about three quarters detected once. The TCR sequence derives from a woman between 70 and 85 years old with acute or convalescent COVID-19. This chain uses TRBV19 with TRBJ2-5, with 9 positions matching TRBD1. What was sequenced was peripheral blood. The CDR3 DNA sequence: TGTGCCAGTAGTATGGGGACAGGGTCAGAGACCCAGTACTTC. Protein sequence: CASSMGTGSETQYF.